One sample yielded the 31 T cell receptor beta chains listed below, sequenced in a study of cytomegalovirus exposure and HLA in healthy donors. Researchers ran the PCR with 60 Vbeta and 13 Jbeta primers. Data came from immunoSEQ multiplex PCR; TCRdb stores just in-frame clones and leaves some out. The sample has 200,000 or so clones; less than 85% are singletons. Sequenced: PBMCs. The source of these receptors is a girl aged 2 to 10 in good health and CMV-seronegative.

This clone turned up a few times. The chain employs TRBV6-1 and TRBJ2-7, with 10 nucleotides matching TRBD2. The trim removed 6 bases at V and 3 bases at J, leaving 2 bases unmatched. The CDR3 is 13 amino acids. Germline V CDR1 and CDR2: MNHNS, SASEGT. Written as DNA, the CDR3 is TGTGCCAGCAGGCTAGCGGGGGACTACGAGCAGTACTTC. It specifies CASRLAGDYEQYF.

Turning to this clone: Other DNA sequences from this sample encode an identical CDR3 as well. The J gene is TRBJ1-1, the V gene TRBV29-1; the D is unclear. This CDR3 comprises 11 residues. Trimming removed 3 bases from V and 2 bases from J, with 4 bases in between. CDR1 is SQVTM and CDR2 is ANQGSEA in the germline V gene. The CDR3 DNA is TGCAGCGTTGATAGAAACACTGAAGCTTTCTTT. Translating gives CSVDRNTEAFF.

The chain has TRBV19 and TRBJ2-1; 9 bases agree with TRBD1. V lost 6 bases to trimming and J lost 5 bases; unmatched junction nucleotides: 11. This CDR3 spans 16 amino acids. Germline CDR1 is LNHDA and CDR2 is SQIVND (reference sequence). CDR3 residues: CASSHTGQGGNNEQFF. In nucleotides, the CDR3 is TGTGCCAGTAGCCACACGGGACAGGGAGGGAACAATGAGCAGTTCTTC.

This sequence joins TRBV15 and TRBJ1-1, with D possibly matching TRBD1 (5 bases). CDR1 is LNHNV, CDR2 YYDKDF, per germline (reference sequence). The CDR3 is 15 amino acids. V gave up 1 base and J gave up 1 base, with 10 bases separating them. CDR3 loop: CATSRGPGRNTEAFF. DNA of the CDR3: TGTGCCACCAGCAGAGGACCAGGGCGGAACACTGAAGCTTTCTTT.

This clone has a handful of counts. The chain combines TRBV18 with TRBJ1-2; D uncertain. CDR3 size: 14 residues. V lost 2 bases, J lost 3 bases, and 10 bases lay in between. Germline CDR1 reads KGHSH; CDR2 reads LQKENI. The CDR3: CASSPERAHYGYTF. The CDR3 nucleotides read TGTGCCAGCTCACCAGAGAGGGCTCACTATGGCTACACCTTC.

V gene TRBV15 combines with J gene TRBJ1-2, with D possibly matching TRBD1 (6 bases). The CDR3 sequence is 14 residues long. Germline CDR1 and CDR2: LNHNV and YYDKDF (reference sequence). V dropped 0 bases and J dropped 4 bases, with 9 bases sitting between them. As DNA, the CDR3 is TGTGCCACCAGCAGAGATCTGACAGGCTATGGCTACACCTTC. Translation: CATSRDLTGYGYTF. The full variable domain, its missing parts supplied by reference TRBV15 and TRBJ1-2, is DAMVIQNPRYQVTQFGKPVTLSCSQTLNHNVMYWYQQKSSQAPKLLFHYYDKDFNNEADTPDNFQSRRPNTSFCFLDIRSPGLGDTAMYLCATSRDLTGYGYTFGSGTRLTVV.

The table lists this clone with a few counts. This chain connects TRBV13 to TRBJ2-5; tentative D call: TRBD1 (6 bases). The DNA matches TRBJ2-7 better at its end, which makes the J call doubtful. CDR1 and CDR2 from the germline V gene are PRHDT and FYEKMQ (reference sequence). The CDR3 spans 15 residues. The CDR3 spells CASSPKGEASYEQYF. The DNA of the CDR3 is TGTGCCAGCAGCCCCAAGGGGGAAGCATCCTACGAGCAGTACTTC.

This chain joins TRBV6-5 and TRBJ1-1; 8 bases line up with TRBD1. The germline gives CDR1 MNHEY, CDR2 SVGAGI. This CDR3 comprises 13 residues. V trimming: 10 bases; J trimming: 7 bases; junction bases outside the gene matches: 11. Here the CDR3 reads CATKDRVFVEAFF. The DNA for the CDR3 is TGTGCCACCAAGGACAGGGTTTTTGTTGAAGCTTTCTTT.

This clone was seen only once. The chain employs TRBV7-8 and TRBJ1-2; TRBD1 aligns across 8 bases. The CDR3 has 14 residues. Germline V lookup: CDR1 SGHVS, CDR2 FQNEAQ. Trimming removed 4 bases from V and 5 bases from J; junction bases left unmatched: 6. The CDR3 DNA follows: TGTGCCAGCAGCTACGCCGGGACAGGATATGGCTACACCTTC. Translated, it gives CASSYAGTGYGYTF.

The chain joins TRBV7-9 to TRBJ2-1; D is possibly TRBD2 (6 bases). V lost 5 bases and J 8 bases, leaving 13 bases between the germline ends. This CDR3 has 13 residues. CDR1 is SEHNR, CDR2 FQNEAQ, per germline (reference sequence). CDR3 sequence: CASSPGTPYEQFF. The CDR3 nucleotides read TGTGCCAGCAGCCCCGGGACTCCATATGAGCAGTTCTTC.

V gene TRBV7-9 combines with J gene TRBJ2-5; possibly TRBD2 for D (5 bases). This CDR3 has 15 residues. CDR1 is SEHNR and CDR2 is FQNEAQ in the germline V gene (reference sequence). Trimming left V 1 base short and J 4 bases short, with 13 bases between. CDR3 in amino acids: CASSLGFLGGETQYF. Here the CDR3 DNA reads TGTGCCAGCAGCTTAGGTTTCTTAGGAGGAGAGACCCAGTACTTC.

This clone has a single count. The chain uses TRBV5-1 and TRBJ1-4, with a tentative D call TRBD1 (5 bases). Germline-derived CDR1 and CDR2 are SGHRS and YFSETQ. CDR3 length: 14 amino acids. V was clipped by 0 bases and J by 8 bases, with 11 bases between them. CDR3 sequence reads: CASSLDRGPEKLFF. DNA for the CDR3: TGCGCCAGCAGCTTGGATAGGGGTCCGGAAAAACTGTTTTTT.

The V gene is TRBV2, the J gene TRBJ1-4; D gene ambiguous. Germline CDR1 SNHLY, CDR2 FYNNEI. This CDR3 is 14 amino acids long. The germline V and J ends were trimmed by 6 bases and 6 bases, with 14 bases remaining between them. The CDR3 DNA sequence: TGTGCCAGCAGGGCAACAAGGAGAGATGAAAAACTGTTTTTT. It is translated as CASRATRRDEKLFF.

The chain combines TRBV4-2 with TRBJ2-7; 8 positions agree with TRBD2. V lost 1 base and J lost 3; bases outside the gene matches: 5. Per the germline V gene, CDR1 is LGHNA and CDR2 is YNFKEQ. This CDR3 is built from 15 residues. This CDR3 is CASSQGPSGSYEQYF. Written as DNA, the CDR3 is TGTGCCAGCAGCCAAGGGCCGAGCGGGAGCTACGAGCAGTACTTC.

DNA for the CDR3: TGCAGCGTTGAAGATCTTCGTTGGCAGGATTATGGCTACACCTTC. Its translation is CSVEDLRWQDYGYTF. The chain recombines TRBV29-1 with TRBJ1-2; D gene uncertain. Germline V gene lookup returns CDR1 SQVTM and CDR2 ANQGSEA. Trimming pared 0 bases from V and 5 bases from J, leaving 16 bases between. The CDR3 sequence is 15 residues long.

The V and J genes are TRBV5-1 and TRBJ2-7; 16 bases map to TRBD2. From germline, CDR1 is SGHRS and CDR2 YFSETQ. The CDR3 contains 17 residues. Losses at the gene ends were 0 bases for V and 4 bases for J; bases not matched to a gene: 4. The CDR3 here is CASSLVGTSGRAYEQYF. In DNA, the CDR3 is TGCGCCAGCAGCTTGGTTGGGACTAGCGGGAGGGCGTACGAGCAGTACTTC.

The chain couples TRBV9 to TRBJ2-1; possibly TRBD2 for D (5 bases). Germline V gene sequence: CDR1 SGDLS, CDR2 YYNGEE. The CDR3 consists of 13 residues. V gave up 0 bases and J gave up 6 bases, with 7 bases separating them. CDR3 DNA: TGTGCCAGCAGCGTAGATAGCGTCAATGAGCAGTTCTTC. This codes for CASSVDSVNEQFF.

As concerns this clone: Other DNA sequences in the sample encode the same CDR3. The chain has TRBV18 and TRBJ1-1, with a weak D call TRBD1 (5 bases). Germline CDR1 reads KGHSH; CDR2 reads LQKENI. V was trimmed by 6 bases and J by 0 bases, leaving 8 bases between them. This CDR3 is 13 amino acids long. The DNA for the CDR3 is TGTGCCAGCTCGACAGACATGAACACTGAAGCTTTCTTT. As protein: CASSTDMNTEAFF.

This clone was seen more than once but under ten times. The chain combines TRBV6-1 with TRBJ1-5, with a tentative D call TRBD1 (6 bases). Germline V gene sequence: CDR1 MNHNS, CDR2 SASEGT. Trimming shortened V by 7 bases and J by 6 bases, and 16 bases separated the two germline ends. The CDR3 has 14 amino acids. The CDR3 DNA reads TGTGCCAGCATCCTGCGGGGGGCGGGTCAGCCCCAGCATTTT. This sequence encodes CASILRGAGQPQHF.

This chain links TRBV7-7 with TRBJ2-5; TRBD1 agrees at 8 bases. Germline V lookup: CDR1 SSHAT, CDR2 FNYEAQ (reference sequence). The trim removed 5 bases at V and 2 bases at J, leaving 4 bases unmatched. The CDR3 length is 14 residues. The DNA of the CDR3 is TGTGCCAGCAGCACACAGGGGGTGCAAGAGACCCAGTACTTC. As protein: CASSTQGVQETQYF.

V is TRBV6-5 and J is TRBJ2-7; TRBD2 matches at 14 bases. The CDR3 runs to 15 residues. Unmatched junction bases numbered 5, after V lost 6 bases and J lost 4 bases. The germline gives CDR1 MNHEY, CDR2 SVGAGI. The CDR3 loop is CASSRLAGGEYEQYF. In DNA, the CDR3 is TGTGCCAGCAGCCGACTAGCGGGAGGGGAGTACGAGCAGTACTTC.

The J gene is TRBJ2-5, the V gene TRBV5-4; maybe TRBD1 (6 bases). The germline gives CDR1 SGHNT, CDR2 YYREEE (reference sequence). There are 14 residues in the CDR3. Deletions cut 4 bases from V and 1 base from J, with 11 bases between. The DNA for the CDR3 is TGTGCCAGCAGCCTTGGGGGCTCCCAAGAGACCCAGTACTTC. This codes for CASSLGGSQETQYF. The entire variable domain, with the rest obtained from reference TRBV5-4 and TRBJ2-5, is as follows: ETGVTQSPTHLIKTRGQQVTLRCSSQSGHNTVSWYQQALGQGPQFIFQYYREEENGRGNFPPRFSGLQFPNYSSELNVNALELDDSALYLCASSLGGSQETQYFGPGTRLLVL.

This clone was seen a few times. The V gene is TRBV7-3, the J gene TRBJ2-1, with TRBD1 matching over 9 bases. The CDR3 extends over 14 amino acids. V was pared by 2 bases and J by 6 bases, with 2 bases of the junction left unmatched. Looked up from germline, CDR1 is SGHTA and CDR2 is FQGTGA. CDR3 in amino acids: CASSLGQGTNEQFF. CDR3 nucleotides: TGTGCCAGCAGCTTAGGACAGGGGACCAATGAGCAGTTCTTC.

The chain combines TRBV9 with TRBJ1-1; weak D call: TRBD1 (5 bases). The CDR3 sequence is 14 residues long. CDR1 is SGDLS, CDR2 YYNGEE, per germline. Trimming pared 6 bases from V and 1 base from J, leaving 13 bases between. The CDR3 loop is CASTRGTANTEAFF. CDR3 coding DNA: TGTGCCAGCACCCGGGGGACGGCGAACACTGAAGCTTTCTTT.

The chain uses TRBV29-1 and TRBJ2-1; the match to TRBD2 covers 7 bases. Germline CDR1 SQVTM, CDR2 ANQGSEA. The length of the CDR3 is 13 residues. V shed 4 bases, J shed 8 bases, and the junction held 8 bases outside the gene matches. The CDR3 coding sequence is TGCAGCGTTGGCGGGAGATTGGTCGATGAGCAGTTCTTC. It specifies CSVGGRLVDEQFF.

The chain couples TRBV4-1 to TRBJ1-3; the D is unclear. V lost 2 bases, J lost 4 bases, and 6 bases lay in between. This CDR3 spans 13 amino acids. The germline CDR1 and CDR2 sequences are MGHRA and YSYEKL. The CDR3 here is CASSQFLGNTIYF. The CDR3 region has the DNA TGCGCCAGCAGCCAATTTCTGGGAAACACCATATATTTT.

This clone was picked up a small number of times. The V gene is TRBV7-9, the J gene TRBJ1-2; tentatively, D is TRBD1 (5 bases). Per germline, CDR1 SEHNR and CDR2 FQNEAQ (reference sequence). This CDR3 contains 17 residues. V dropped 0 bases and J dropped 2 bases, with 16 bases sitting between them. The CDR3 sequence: CASSLAVDPAGNYGYTF. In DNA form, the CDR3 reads TGTGCCAGCAGCTTAGCGGTGGACCCTGCAGGGAACTATGGCTACACCTTC.

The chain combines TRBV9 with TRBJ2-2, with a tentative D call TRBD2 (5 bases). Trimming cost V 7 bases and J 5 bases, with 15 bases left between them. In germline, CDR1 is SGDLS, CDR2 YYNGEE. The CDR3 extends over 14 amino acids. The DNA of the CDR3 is TGTGCCAGCGCAACTGGACTCCGGACCGGGGAGCTGTTTTTT. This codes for CASATGLRTGELFF. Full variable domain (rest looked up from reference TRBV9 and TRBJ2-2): DSGVTQTPKHLITATGQRVTLRCSPRSGDLSVYWYQQSLDQGLQFLIQYYNGEERAKGNILERFSAQQFPDLHSELNLSSLELGDSALYFCASATGLRTGELFFGEGSRLTVL.

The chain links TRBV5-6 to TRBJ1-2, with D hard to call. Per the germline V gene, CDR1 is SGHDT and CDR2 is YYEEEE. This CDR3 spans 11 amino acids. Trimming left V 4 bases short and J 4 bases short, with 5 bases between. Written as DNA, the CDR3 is TGTGCCAGCAGCGGCGGCTATGGCTACACCTTC. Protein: CASSGGYGYTF.

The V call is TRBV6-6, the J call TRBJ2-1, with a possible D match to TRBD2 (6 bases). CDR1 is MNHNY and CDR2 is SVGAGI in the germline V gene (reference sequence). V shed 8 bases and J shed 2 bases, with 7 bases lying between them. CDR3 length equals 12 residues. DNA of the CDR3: TGTGCCAGCGGACTAACCTACAATGAGCAGTTCTTC. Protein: CASGLTYNEQFF.

The CDR3 nucleotides read TGTGCCAGCAGCTCCACCGCGGGCGGTGATACGCAGTATTTT. Translated: CASSSTAGGDTQYF. The genes are TRBV11-2 and TRBJ2-3; the D gene is possibly TRBD2 (5 bases). With 4 bases removed from V and 6 bases from J, the gap between germline ends came to 14 bases. The CDR3 loop spans 14 amino acids. Germline CDR1 is SGHAT and CDR2 is FQNNGV.